The rows below give T cell receptor beta chains drawn from one sample of a study of technical replicates of blood from several donors. Here immunoSEQ multiplex PCR was the method, and the copy in TCRdb shows in-frame clones only, minus some. There are 82,000 or so clones in the sample; 96% occur only once, and around 0.4% lies in the top ten. Sequencing was performed on T cells isolated from PBMCs. These receptors were taken from a human donor in good health. The CDR3 runs from the conserved cysteine through the conserved F or W. D genes are given only for firm matches. Only part of the rows carry a size: once, few, many, or a class if the clone is expanded.

v_call	j_call	clone_size	d_call	cdr3_aa	cdr3_nt
TRBV7-9	TRBJ1-1	.	TRBD1	CASSQTGDEAFF	TGTGCCAGCAGCCAGACAGGGGATGAAGCTTTCTTT
TRBV5-4	TRBJ1-2	.	.	CASSPPAGNGYTF	TGTGCCAGCAGTCCTCCGGCAGGGAATGGCTACACCTTC
TRBV28	TRBJ2-1	.	TRBD2	CASSSTPSSGRSHEQFF	TGTGCCAGCAGTTCGACCCCCTCTAGCGGGAGGTCACATGAGCAGTTCTTC
TRBV11-3	TRBJ2-7	.	.	CASSLDFREVNEQYF	TGTGCCAGCAGCTTAGACTTCAGGGAGGTCAACGAGCAGTACTTC
TRBV6-6	TRBJ1-2	.	TRBD1	CASREGGEKLYGYTF	TGTGCCAGCAGGGAAGGGGGCGAAAAACTCTATGGCTACACCTTC
TRBV29-1	TRBJ1-1	.	.	CSVTWGGNTEAFF	TGCAGCGTTACCTGGGGGGGGAACACTGAAGCTTTCTTT
TRBV18	TRBJ1-2	.	TRBD1	CASSPGLQGDYGYTF	TGTGCCAGCTCACCGGGTTTACAGGGGGACTATGGCTACACCTTC
TRBV5-1	TRBJ2-2	.	TRBD1	CASSGTGAKVNTGELFF	TGCGCCAGCAGCGGGACAGGGGCGAAGGTGAACACCGGGGAGCTGTTTTTT
TRBV4-1	TRBJ1-2	.	.	CASSQQSNYGYTF	TGCGCCAGCAGCCAACAGTCTAACTATGGCTACACCTTC
TRBV7-9	TRBJ1-4	.	TRBD1	CASSLGQDVATNEKLFF	TGTGCCAGCAGCCTCGGACAGGACGTTGCAACTAATGAAAAACTGTTTTTT
TRBV6-4	TRBJ2-3	.	TRBD2	CASSERETDTQYF	TGTGCCAGCAGTGAGCGGGAGACAGATACGCAGTATTTT
TRBV7-3	TRBJ2-3	.	.	CASSLSSYGAVSTDTQYF	TGTGCCAGCAGCCTAAGTTCGTATGGCGCGGTTAGCACAGATACGCAGTATTTT
TRBV18	TRBJ1-5	.	TRBD1	CASSPGTGNSNQPQHF	TGTGCCAGCTCACCCGGGACAGGCAATAGCAATCAGCCCCAGCATTTT
TRBV6-6	TRBJ1-4	.	TRBD1	CASSGTGSVEKLFF	TGTGCCAGCAGCGGGACAGGGTCAGTTGAAAAACTGTTTTTT
TRBV30	TRBJ2-7	once	.	CAWTRGNAYEQYF	TGTGCCTGGACCCGGGGGAACGCCTACGAGCAGTACTTC
TRBV10-1	TRBJ2-5	.	TRBD1	CASSGLGQGPQETQYF	TGCGCCAGCAGTGGTCTAGGACAGGGGCCTCAAGAGACCCAGTACTTC
TRBV19	TRBJ2-4	.	.	CATFAGISAKNIQYF	TGTGCCACCTTCGCCGGGATCTCAGCCAAAAACATTCAGTACTTC
TRBV7-2	TRBJ1-1	.	.	CASSLGLSVTEAFF	TGTGCCAGCAGCTTAGGGCTGTCAGTCACTGAAGCTTTCTTT
TRBV15	TRBJ2-1	.	.	CATHRERGSFSYNEQFF	TGTGCCACCCATCGAGAACGGGGGAGTTTTTCCTACAATGAGCAGTTCTTC
TRBV4-3	TRBJ1-1	.	.	CASSPTWLNTEAFF	TGCGCCAGCAGCCCTACCTGGTTGAACACTGAAGCTTTCTTT
TRBV7-2	TRBJ2-7	.	TRBD2	CASRTSGYSYEQYF	TGTGCCAGCCGGACTAGCGGGTATTCCTACGAGCAGTACTTC
TRBV7-9	TRBJ2-1	.	TRBD1	CASSLGWQGAWDEQFF	TGTGCCAGCAGCTTAGGCTGGCAGGGGGCTTGGGATGAGCAGTTCTTC
TRBV7-8	TRBJ2-3	.	.	CASNEGTSTDTQYF	TGTGCCAGCAATGAGGGCACGAGCACAGATACGCAGTATTTT
TRBV7-9	TRBJ1-1	.	TRBD1	CASSPTGAEAFF	TGTGCCAGCAGCCCCACAGGGGCTGAAGCTTTCTTT
TRBV19	TRBJ2-5	.	.	CASSIGIGDMSRETQYF	TGTGCCAGTAGTATCGGGATAGGGGACATGTCGAGAGAGACCCAGTACTTC
TRBV29-1	TRBJ2-7	once	.	CSVEDRSQGSYEQYF	TGCAGCGTTGAAGATCGATCCCAGGGGTCCTACGAGCAGTACTTC
TRBV9	TRBJ1-4	.	TRBD1	CASSQGQSNEKLFF	TGTGCCAGCAGCCAGGGACAGTCTAATGAAAAACTGTTTTTT
TRBV5-4	TRBJ2-7	.	TRBD2	CASSPSGSLGYEQYF	TGTGCCAGCAGCCCGAGCGGGAGCCTTGGCTACGAGCAGTACTTC
TRBV5-1	TRBJ2-3	.	TRBD2	CASSLEGLAGYHTDTQYF	TGCGCCAGCAGCTTGGAAGGACTAGCGGGATATCACACAGATACGCAGTATTTT
TRBV19	TRBJ1-1	.	TRBD1	CASSRDRDTEAFF	TGTGCCAGTAGTCGCGACAGGGACACTGAAGCTTTCTTT
TRBV7-8	TRBJ2-1	.	TRBD1	CASSRRQGVVHNEQFF	TGTGCCAGCAGTCGACGACAGGGAGTTGTTCACAATGAGCAGTTCTTC
TRBV11-3	TRBJ1-1	.	.	CASSLQGTMNTEAFF	TGTGCCAGCAGCTTACAGGGGACCATGAACACTGAAGCTTTCTTT
TRBV19	TRBJ1-1	few	.	CASFSPTGLNTEAFF	TGTGCCAGTTTTTCCCCCACAGGGCTGAACACTGAAGCTTTCTTT
TRBV5-8	TRBJ2-1	.	TRBD2	CASSRSVREGREQFF	TGTGCCAGCAGCCGATCGGTGCGGGAGGGCCGGGAGCAGTTCTTC
TRBV2	TRBJ2-7	.	.	CATNGQPYEQYF	TGTGCCACCAACGGACAGCCCTACGAGCAGTACTTC
TRBV18	TRBJ1-5	.	TRBD1	CASSPRGTGASNQPQHF	TGTGCCAGCTCACCAAGAGGGACAGGAGCAAGCAATCAGCCCCAGCATTTT
TRBV5-1	TRBJ2-7	.	TRBD2	CASSSLRSGTNYEQYF	TGCGCCAGCAGCTCCCTTCGTAGCGGGACGAACTACGAGCAGTACTTC
TRBV21-1	TRBJ1-3	once	.	CASSKANRVAGNTIYF	TGTGCCAGCAGCAAAGCAAACAGAGTGGCTGGAAACACCATATATTTT
TRBV4-3	TRBJ1-1	.	TRBD1	CASSQFSGTVDTEAFF	TGCGCCAGCAGCCAATTCTCCGGGACAGTAGATACTGAAGCTTTCTTT
TRBV9	TRBJ2-1	.	.	CASSVGLARSYNEQFF	TGTGCCAGCAGCGTAGGGTTAGCGAGGTCCTACAATGAGCAGTTCTTC